The rows below give T cell receptor beta chains drawn from one sample of a study of T and B cells in COVID-19 patients. TCRdb processed the multiplex PCR reads anew with MiXCR; each CDR3 protein has one entry. The table includes approximately 13,000 distinct CDR3 sequences, more than 25% detected once. Sequencing used blood. The source is a human donor who had recovered from COVID-19. Both conserved end residues are trimmed from each CDR3. Fields, in order: J gene, V gene, CDR3 protein.

>TRBJ1-1|TRBV18
ASSPMTGWGNTEAF
>TRBJ1-2|TRBV10-3
ACSRTENYGYT
>TRBJ1-1|TRBV27
ASSSTRRGGVNTEAF
>TRBJ1-6|TRBV28
ASKLHGVGNSPLH
>TRBJ2-1|TRBV12-3/TRBV12-4
ASSSGIGWNEQF
>TRBJ2-7|TRBV27
ASSKYAGGPREQY
>TRBJ2-3|TRBV6-4
ASSDPLGADTQY
>TRBJ2-7|TRBV2
ASSESSSEQY
>TRBJ1-3|TRBV29-1
SVQSPGNTIY
>TRBJ1-1|TRBV29-1
SSNDRDLEAF
>TRBJ2-7|TRBV6-2/TRBV6-3
ASSFNRAREQY
>TRBJ2-7|TRBV27
ASSSGYEQY
>TRBJ1-1|TRBV6-5
ASTSWEGRNTEAF
>TRBJ2-4|TRBV30
AWRAAKNIKY
>TRBJ1-1|TRBV29-1
SVVLWTEAF
>TRBJ2-1|TRBV27
ASSLLASGRSYNEQF
>TRBJ1-2|TRBV5-5
ASSLNTGIGYT
>TRBJ2-7|TRBV18
ASSQINYPNYEQY
>TRBJ2-6|TRBV29-1
SVRASGANVLT
>TRBJ1-5|TRBV5-1
ASSQGTAGQPQH
>TRBJ1-1|TRBV6-2/TRBV6-3
ASSAMGQGRNTEAF
>TRBJ2-4|TRBV18
ASSPFGTADIQY
>TRBJ2-7|TRBV27
ASSLRGTSYEQY
>TRBJ2-1|TRBV29-1
SVPGLAGDEQF
>TRBJ1-5|TRBV6-5
ASSRLSGGNQPQH
>TRBJ1-1|TRBV15
ATSAGSGGNTEAF
>TRBJ2-3|TRBV29-1
SVEARDSTDTQY
>TRBJ2-3|TRBV5-6
ASSLAGGVSDTQY
>TRBJ1-5|TRBV30
AWSVRSQPQH
>TRBJ2-1|TRBV30
AWSLRESKQF
>TRBJ2-7|TRBV6-2/TRBV6-3
ASSYSGTGTYEQY
>TRBJ2-7|TRBV6-2/TRBV6-3
ASIRQGRGEQY
>TRBJ2-2|TRBV6-5
ATKQGPGELF
>TRBJ1-1|TRBV6-5
ASSYRRQGDTEAF
>TRBJ2-2|TRBV5-1
VSSVGDYTGELF
>TRBJ2-1|TRBV6-5
ASAGQGAGEQF
>TRBJ1-2|TRBV12-3/TRBV12-4
ASRFGGPSYGYT
>TRBJ1-5|TRBV5-6
ASSWGRNQPQH
>TRBJ1-2|TRBV27
ASSLLDGSSGGYT
>TRBJ1-5|TRBV30
AWSLTGYSNQPQH
>TRBJ1-5|TRBV6-1
ASGFRSGQVTDQPQH
>TRBJ2-7|TRBV27
ASSLRGGPYEQY
>TRBJ2-1|TRBV5-1
ASSPTTGTSASREQF
>TRBJ1-1|TRBV24-1
ATSLVTEAF
>TRBJ2-3|TRBV6-5
ASSYFPLAGGTDTQY
>TRBJ1-2|TRBV7-2
ASSPRQGARGYT
>TRBJ2-3|TRBV27
ASSLRRDSRTDTQY
>TRBJ2-5|TRBV30
AWSVGGALGETQY
>TRBJ1-1|TRBV5-6
ASSGAGTGDTEAF
>TRBJ2-5|TRBV27
ATSDPGLAGGPAQY
>TRBJ1-4|TRBV5-5
ASGYRGGNEKLF
>TRBJ2-7|TRBV27
ASSFFGTASEQY
>TRBJ2-2|TRBV6-5
ASRRDRGSTGELF
>TRBJ2-1|TRBV6-2/TRBV6-3
ASSWRTDNEQF
>TRBJ1-1|TRBV4-3
ASSQDRQVGLNTEAF